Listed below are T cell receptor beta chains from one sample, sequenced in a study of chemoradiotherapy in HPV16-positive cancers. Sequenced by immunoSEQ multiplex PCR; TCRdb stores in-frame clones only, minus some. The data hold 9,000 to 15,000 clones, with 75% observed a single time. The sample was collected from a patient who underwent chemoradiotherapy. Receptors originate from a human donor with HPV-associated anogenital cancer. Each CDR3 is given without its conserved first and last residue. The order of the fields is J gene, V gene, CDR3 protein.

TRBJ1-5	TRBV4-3	ASSQGVSVNQPQH
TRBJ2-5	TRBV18	ASSPNGGKETQY
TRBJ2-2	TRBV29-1	SVEAGGNTGELF
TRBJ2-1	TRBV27	ASSRLAGYYNEQF
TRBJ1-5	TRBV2	ASREGTGANQPQH
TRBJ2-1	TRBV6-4	ASSESTSGSNEQF
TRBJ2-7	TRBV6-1	ASSEAAAGEQY
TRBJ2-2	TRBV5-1	ASSQVPGLAGGPGGTGELF
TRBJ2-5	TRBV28	ASSMAGGYQETQY
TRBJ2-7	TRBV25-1	ASSDGTVITYEQY
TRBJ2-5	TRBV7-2	ASSPPRSPETQY
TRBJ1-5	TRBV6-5	ASSETVASQPQH
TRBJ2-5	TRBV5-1	ASSLTSGSAETQY
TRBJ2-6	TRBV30	AWSIWGDRVKPGANVLT
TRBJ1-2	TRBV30	AWSVDSSSNYGYT
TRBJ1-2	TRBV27	ASSSYTTGFYGYT
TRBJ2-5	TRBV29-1	SVASGNGQETQY
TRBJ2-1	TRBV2	ASRPPGGSYNEQF
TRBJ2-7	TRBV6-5	ASALTREASWQY
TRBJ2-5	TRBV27	ASSSRSGRQETQY
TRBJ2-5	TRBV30	AWSVRGGTETQY
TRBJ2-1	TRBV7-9	ASSLEMHNEQF
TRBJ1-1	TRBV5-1	ASRRNYRGPEAF
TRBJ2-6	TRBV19	ASSMSIGSGANVLT
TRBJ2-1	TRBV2	ASSEEAYNEQF
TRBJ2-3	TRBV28	ASSFETSVISGGTDTQY
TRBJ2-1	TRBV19	ASSIGRGAPYNEQF
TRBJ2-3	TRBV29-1	SELAGGTDTQY
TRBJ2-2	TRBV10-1	ASSEKRGNTGELF
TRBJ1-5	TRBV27	ASSWLRGQPQH
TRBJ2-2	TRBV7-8	ASSTSGGTGELF
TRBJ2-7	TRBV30	AWKGGGISNSEQY